This TCR beta chain was captured in a study of cytomegalovirus exposure and HLA in healthy donors. The study's findings and limits: A missense DCLRE1C variant was associated with V- and J-gene trimming of TCR beta chains in a later analysis, and an independent cohort replicated the association. The authors enumerated around 150 TCR beta chains as linked to cytomegalovirus. Cytomegalovirus status was reportedly diagnosed by the classifier with high specificity and sensitivity.

The CDR3 extends over 18 amino acids. V gave up 3 bases and J gave up 2 bases; unmatched junction bases: 14. CDR1 and CDR2 from the germline V gene are SGDLS and YYNGEE. The PCR contained 60 Vbeta and 13 Jbeta primers. TCRdb keeps only in-frame clones here, not all; method: immunoSEQ multiplex PCR. The profile shows some 140,000 clones, around 79% of them singletons. Details on this clone: Its antigen is undetermined.

This chain links TRBV9 with TRBJ2-3; 8 bases fit TRBD2. The TCR comes from a woman aged 45-60 years in good health and CMV-seropositive. The specimen sequenced was PBMCs. The chain's CDR3 is CASSGTSLGGGYTDTQYF. For the CDR3, the DNA is TGTGCCAGCAGCGGAACTTCCCTCGGCGGGGGGTACACAGATACGCAGTATTTT.